This TCR beta chain was obtained from a study of radiotherapy plus CTLA-4 blockade in lung cancer. The overall study: An objective response was seen in 18% of patients, and disease control in around 33%. General study results and limits: In blood, after radiotherapy plus ipilimumab, tumor-derived TCR clones expanded. Best predicting response, reportedly, were early blood T cell clone dynamics, with interferon-beta.

Concerning this clone itself: The antigen is undetermined.

Sequenced by immunoSEQ multiplex PCR; TCRdb stores in-frame clones only, minus some. The table includes roughly 32,000 clones, approximately 70% detected once. This CDR3 is 15 amino acids long. V gave up 2 bases and J gave up 3 bases, with 12 bases separating them. Germline V gene sequence: CDR1 SGHNT, CDR2 YENEEA. The rearrangement joins TRBV11-3 to TRBJ2-3; the D gene is possibly TRBD1 (7 bases). This clonotype originated in a human donor with non-small cell lung cancer who had stable disease on radiotherapy plus ipilimumab. The sequences come from peripheral blood, collected from a patient treated with radiotherapy plus ipilimumab. The CDR3 region is CASSLKGAGTDTQYF. CDR3 coding DNA: TGTGCCAGCAGCTTAAAGGGGGCGGGGACAGATACGCAGTATTTT.